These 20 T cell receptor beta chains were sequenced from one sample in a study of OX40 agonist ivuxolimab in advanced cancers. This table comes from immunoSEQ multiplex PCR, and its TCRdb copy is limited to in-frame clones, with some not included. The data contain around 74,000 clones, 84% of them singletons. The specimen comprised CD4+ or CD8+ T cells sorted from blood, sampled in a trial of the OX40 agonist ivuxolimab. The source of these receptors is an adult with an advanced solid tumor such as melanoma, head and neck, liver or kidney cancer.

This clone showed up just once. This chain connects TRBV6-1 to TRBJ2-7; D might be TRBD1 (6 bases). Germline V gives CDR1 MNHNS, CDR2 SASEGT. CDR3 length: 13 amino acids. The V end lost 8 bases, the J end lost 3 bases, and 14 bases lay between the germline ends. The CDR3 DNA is TGTGCCAGCCAACTTGGGGGCCACTACGAGCAGTACTTC. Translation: CASQLGGHYEQYF.

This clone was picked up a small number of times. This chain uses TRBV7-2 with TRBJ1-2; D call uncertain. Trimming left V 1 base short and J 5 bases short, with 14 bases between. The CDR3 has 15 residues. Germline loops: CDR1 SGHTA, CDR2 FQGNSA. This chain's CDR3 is CASSLGGVFGYGYTF. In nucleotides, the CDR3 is TGTGCCAGCAGCTTAGGTGGGGTGTTTGGGTATGGCTACACCTTC.

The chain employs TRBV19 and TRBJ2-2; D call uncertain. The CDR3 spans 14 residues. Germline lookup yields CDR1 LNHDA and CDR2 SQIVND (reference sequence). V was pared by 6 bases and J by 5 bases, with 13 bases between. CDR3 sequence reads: CASSSSWLTGELFF. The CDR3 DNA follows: TGTGCCAGTAGCTCTAGTTGGTTAACCGGGGAGCTGTTTTTT.

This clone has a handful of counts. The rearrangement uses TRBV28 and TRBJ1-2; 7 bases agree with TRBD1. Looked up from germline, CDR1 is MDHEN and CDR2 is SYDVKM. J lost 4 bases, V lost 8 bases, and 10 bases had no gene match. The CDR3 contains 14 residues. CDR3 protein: CASRQGRLIYGYTF. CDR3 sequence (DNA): TGTGCCAGCCGACAGGGCCGCTTGATCTATGGCTACACCTTC.

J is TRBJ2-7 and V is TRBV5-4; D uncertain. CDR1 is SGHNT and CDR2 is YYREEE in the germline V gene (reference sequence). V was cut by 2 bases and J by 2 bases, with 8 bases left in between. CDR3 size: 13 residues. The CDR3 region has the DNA TGTGCCAGCAGCTTCGGACGGACCTACGAGCAGTACTTC. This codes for CASSFGRTYEQYF.

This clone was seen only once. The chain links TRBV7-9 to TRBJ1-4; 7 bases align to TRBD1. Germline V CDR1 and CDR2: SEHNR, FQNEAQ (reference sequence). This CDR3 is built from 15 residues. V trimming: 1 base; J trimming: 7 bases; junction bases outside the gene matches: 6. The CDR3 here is CASSLVGGSSEKLFF. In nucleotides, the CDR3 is TGTGCCAGCAGCTTAGTAGGGGGCTCGAGTGAAAAACTGTTTTTT.

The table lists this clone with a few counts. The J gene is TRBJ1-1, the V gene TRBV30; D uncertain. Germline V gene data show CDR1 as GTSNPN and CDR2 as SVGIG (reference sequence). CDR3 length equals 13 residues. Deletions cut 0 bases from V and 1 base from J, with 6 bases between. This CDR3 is CAWSVTQNTEAFF. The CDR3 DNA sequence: TGTGCCTGGAGTGTAACACAGAACACTGAAGCTTTCTTT.

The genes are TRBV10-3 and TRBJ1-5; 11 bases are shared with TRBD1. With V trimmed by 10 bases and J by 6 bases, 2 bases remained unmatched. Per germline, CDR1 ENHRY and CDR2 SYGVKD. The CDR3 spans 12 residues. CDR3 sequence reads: CATGTGGQPQHF. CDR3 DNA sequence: TGTGCCACCGGGACAGGGGGTCAGCCCCAGCATTTT.

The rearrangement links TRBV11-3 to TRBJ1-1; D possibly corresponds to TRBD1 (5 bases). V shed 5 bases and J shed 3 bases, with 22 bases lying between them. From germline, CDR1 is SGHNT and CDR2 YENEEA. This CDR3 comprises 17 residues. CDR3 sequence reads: CASSQGGTRGGDTEAFF. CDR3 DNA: TGTGCCAGCAGCCAAGGCGGGACTCGGGGGGGTGACACTGAAGCTTTCTTT.

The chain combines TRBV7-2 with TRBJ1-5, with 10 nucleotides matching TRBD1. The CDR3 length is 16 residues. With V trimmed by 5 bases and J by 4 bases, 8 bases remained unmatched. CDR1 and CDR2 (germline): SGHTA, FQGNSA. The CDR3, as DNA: TGTGCCAGCAGCCCAGCCCCGGACAGGGGGAATCAGCCCCAGCATTTT. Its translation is CASSPAPDRGNQPQHF.

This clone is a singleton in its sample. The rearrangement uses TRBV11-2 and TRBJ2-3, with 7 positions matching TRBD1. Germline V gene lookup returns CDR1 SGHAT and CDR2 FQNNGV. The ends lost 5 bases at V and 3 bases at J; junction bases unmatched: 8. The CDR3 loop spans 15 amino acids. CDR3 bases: TGTGCCAGCAGCCCAAATGACAGGGCTACAGATACGCAGTATTTT. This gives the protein CASSPNDRATDTQYF. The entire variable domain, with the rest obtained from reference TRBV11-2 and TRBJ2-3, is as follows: EAGVAQSPRYKIIEKRQSVAFWCNPISGHATLYWYQQILGQGPKLLIQFQNNGVVDDSQLPKDRFSAERLKGVDSTLKIQPAKLEDSAVYLCASSPNDRATDTQYFGPGTRLTVL.

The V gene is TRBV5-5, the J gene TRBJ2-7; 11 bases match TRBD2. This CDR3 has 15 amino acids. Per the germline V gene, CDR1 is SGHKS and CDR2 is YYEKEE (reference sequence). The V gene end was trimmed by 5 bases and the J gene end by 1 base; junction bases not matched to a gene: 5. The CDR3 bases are TGTGCCAGCAGTTTCGGGACTAGCGGATCCTACGAGCAGTACTTC. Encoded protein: CASSFGTSGSYEQYF.

The CDR3 DNA reads TGTGCCAGCAGAGATCCGAGCGTATCTCATGGCTACACCTTC. Translated: CASRDPSVSHGYTF. V and J are TRBV6-1 and TRBJ1-2, with D uncertain. The germline V gene has CDR1 MNHNS and CDR2 SASEGT. The ends were cut back, 6 bases at V and 6 bases at J, with 17 bases in the middle. This CDR3 has 14 residues.

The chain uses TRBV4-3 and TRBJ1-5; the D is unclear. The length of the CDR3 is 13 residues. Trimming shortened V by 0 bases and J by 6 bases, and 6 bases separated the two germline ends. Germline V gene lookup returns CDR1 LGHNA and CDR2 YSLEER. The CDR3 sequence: CASSQDYSQPQHF. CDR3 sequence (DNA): TGCGCCAGCAGCCAAGATTATAGTCAGCCCCAGCATTTT.

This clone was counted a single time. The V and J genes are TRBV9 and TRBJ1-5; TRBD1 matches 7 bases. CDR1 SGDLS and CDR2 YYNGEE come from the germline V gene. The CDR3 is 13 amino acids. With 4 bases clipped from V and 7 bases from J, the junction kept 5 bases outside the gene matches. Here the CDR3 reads CASSLQGGQPQHF. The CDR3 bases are TGTGCCAGCAGCTTGCAGGGGGGCCAGCCCCAGCATTTT. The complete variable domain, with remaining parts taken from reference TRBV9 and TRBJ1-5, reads DSGVTQTPKHLITATGQRVTLRCSPRSGDLSVYWYQQSLDQGLQFLIQYYNGEERAKGNILERFSAQQFPDLHSELNLSSLELGDSALYFCASSLQGGQPQHFGDGTRLSIL.

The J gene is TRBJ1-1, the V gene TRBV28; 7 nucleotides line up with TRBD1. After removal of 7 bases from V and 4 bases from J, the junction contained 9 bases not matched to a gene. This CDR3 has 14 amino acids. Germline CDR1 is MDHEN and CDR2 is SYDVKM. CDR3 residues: CASTSGGGSTEAFF. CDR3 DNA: TGTGCCAGCACCTCAGGGGGTGGGAGCACTGAAGCTTTCTTT. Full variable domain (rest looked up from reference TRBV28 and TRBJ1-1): DVKVTQSSRYLVKRTGEKVFLECVQDMDHENMFWYRQDPGLGLRLIYFSYDVKMKEKGDIPEGYSVSREKKERFSLILESASTNQTSMYLCASTSGGGSTEAFFGQGTRLTVV.

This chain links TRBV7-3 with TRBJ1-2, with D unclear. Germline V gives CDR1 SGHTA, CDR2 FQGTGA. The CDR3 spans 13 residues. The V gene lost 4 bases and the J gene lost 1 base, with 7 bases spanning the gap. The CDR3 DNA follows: TGTGCCAGCAGCTCCCAACATAACTATGGCTACACCTTC. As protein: CASSSQHNYGYTF.

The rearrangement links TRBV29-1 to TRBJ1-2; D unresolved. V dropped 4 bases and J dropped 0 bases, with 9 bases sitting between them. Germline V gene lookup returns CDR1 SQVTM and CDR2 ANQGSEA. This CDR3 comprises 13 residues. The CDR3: CSVVGFPNYGYTF. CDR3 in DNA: TGCAGCGTTGTTGGGTTTCCTAACTATGGCTACACCTTC.

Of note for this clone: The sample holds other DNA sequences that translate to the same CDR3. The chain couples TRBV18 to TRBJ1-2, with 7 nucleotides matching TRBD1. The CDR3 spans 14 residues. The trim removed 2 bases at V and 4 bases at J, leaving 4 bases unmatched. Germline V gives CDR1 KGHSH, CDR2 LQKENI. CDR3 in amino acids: CASSPSRDSYGYTF. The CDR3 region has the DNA TGTGCCAGCTCACCATCCCGGGACAGCTATGGCTACACCTTC.

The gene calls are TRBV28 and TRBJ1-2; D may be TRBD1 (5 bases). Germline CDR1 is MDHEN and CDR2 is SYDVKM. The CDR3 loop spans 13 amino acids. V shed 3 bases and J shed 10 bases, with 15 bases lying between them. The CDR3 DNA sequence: TGTGCCAGCAGTTTTCGCGTGGGGGGGGACTACACCTTC. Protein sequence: CASSFRVGGDYTF.